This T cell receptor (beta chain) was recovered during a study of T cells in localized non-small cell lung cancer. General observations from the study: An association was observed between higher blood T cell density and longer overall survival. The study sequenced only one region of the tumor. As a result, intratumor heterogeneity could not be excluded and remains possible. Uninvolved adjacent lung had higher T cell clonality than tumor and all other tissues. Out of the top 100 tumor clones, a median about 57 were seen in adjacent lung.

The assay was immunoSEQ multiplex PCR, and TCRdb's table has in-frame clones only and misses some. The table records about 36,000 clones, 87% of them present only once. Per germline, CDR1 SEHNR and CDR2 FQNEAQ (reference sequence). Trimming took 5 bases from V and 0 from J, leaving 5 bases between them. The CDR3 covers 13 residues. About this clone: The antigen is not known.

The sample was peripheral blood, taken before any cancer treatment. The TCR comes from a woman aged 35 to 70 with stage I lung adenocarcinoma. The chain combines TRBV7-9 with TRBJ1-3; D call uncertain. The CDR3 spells CASSRSSGNTIYF. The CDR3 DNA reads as TGTGCCAGCAGCAGGAGCTCTGGAAACACCATATATTTT.